A few counts support the clone carrying this TCR beta chain. The antigen is undetermined. The method was immunoSEQ multiplex PCR; TCRdb's version includes in-frame clones alone and lacks a portion of them. Here the sample spans under 2,000,000 clones, roughly 94% being singletons. Positive CCR7 selection of CD45RO-negative cells yielded the naive CD8 cells, and terminally differentiated effector memory CD45RA+ cells were excluded. This specimen belongs to a study of shared clonotypes between healthy human individuals. Study conclusions and caveats: Sampling was confined to blood; repertoires within tissues likely differ. Despite large depth, sorted-subset datasets appeared incompletely sequenced.

Material for sequencing was naive CD8+ T cells sorted from blood. The receptor was isolated from a man aged 18-30 years in good health.

The CDR3 coding sequence is TGCAGCGTTCAGGGGATGAACACTGAAGCTTTCTTT. Encoded protein: CSVQGMNTEAFF. J is TRBJ1-1 and V is TRBV29-1, with D possibly matching TRBD1 (6 bases). The CDR3 loop spans 12 amino acids. Germline CDR1 SQVTM, CDR2 ANQGSEA. V was pared by 5 bases and J by 0 bases, with 7 bases between.